The clone carrying this T cell receptor (beta chain) has just a few counts. Trimming removed 4 bases at V and 2 bases at J, with 12 bases between. The CDR3 is 14 amino acids. The germline V gene has CDR1 SEHNR and CDR2 FQNEAQ (reference sequence). This entry is derived from a study of CD8+ T cells in alopecia areata. The authors extracted RNA and reverse transcribed it into cDNA as the sequencing template. Produced via immunoSEQ multiplex PCR; TCRdb's table is partial and in-frame only. The repertoire holds 250,000 to 300,000 clones, with about 62% as singletons. The treatment was: oral pan-JAK inhibitor, 5-10 mg twice daily.

This clonotype was obtained from a human donor with alopecia areata. The sample consisted of CD4+ T cells sorted from blood, taken at week 24, from a patient treated with tofacitinib. The V gene is TRBV7-9, the J gene TRBJ2-7; possible D gene TRBD1, 6 bases. CDR3 nucleotide sequence: TGTGCCAGCAGCTCCTCCGGGACAACCTACGAGCAGTACTTC. Translating it yields CASSSSGTTYEQYF.